The subject of this entry is one TCR beta chain. Its antigen is still unknown. No base quality information exists; no much larger clone differs at one position. This entry comes from a study of Tregs in tolerant kidney transplant recipients (dated by TCRdb to about 2019). Turning to the overall study: Related donors were used in the transplants with nonmyeloablative bone marrow transplantation, and mixed chimerism was transient in the human trials. TCRbeta sequencing was used in the study to identify donor-specific regulatory T cells before combined kidney and bone marrow transplantation, and the identified cells were then tracked after transplant. The research as a whole found: Expanding Tregs with activated donor B cells appeared to identify the most biologically relevant and donor-specific TCRbeta repertoire. The study was constrained by small patient numbers, and validation of the findings is required in larger populations and under other immunosuppression protocols. Donor-specific Treg expansion exceeded global Treg expansion in tolerant patients, suggesting antigen-driven rather than nonspecific expansion. Biological reproducibility was not directly addressed, though technical replication error appeared minimal. For some patients the PCR primers changed over time, which made it impossible to compare the samples from those patients at the nucleotide level.

From a lookup of the germline V gene, CDR1 and CDR2 are SGHVS and FQNEAQ. After removal of 5 bases from V and 4 bases from J, the junction retains 8 bases not matched to a gene. From cysteine to phenylalanine, the CDR3 is 15 amino acids long. Of all the DNA, just the CDR3 is kept, 45 bases in frame from base 1. The time point label here, explained by the study, means: blood sample drawn before combined kidney and bone marrow transplant. Thawed PBMCs were FACS-sorted into unstimulated Tregs (CD4+CD25+CD127-), CD4+ non-Tregs (CD4+CD25-), CD4 cells and CD8 cells. The patients were a handful of recipients of combined kidney and bone marrow transplants from the ITN036ST trial, and samples were available only for these trial subjects. Healthy control blood was processed by Ficoll density gradient to PBMCs and cryopreserved; patient PBMCs were collected before and after transplant. For TCRbeta CDR3 sequencing, genomic DNA from the sorted cells was extracted using the QIAGEN DNeasy Blood and Tissue Kit. High-throughput TCRbeta CDR3 sequencing, which included PCR amplification with bias correction and internal controls, was done commercially through immunoSEQ. The original methods were these. Unique productive TCRbeta sequences were defined by CDR3 nucleotide sequence when primers matched and otherwise by CDR3 amino acid sequence together with Vbeta and Jbeta genes. As a correction for sorting error, sequences shared between sorted populations at a frequency ratio of 2:1 or less were discarded, and the remaining shared sequences were assigned to the higher population. A sequence counted as donor-reactive if, in CFSE-low cells, the sequence had a frequency of at least 0.01% and was expanded at least 5-fold compared with unstimulated cells. Jensen-Shannon divergence calculated on the top 100 TCRbeta sequences ranked by frequency was used to measure repertoire divergence. For samples with multiple sequencing runs, sorting error was corrected separately for each run before the runs were pooled. TCRdb retrieved this table from immuneACCESS and kept in-frame rearrangements only. Not all clones are present; in checked studies, unresolved V genes account for under half, and no reason is known for the remainder. D and trimming come from the DNA, and the V and J calls and clone size come from that table. Within this sample are around 77,000 clones, with roughly 98% of them counted one time only. The top ten clones comprise around 0.51% of the sample.

The sequences come from CD4+ T cells from blood, collected before the transplant. Recombination joined TRBV7-8 with TRBJ1-5; 7 central bases correspond to TRBD1. The TCR comes from a human donor who received a combined kidney and bone marrow transplant. Here is the DNA: TGTGCCAGCAGCGCTACCCGGGACAGTAATCAGCCCCAGCATTTT. Translation gives CASSATRDSNQPQHF.